This T cell receptor (beta chain) is drawn from a study of identical twins. This clonotype was detected ten times or more. Antigen unknown. One entry per CDR3 protein results from TCRdb running MiXCR on the 5' RACE reads. This sample has hundreds of thousands of distinct CDR3 sequences, with 8% to 9% found just once. Findings of the study overall: Memory repertoires showed no such pattern, whereas abundant cord blood beta clonotypes carried fewer insertions.

The V end was cut by 6 bases, the J end by 2 bases, with 4 bases between. The CDR3 extends over 12 amino acids. Another study also made use of these data, one on yellow fever vaccine responses in identical twins.

This TCR was recovered from a woman aged 18 to 35 in good health. V gene TRBV12-3 or TRBV12-4 combines with J gene TRBJ2-2; D gene uncertain. The sequenced sample consisted of memory (CD45RO+) T cells sorted from blood. CDR3 residues: CASRINTGELFF. CDR3 DNA sequence: TGTGCCAGCAGAATTAACACCGGGGAGCTGTTTTTT.